Listed below are T cell receptor beta chains from one sample, sequenced in a study of CD8 T cells in Susac syndrome. TCRdb redid the calling of the immunoSEQ multiplex PCR reads with MiXCR, one entry per CDR3 protein. The sample has 160,000 or so distinct CDR3 sequences, about 90% seen once; the top ten hold under 0.085%. The sample comprised CD4+ T cells from PBMCs. The receptors were gathered from a human donor in good health. The CDR3 runs from the conserved cysteine through the conserved F or W. Each record gives: clone size, V gene, J gene, D gene, CDR3 protein, CDR3 DNA. D genes are given only for firm matches. Only some rows state a clone size, as once, few, many or a class for expanded clones.

>-|TRBV19|TRBJ2-1|TRBD2
CASSKLAGSNNEQFF
TGTGCCAGTAGTAAACTAGCGGGATCAAACAATGAGCAGTTCTTC
>-|TRBV9|TRBJ1-1|-
CASSLRGGGRYVNTEAFF
TGTGCCAGCAGCCTTCGCGGAGGGGGGCGATATGTGAACACTGAAGCTTTCTTT
>-|TRBV15|TRBJ1-3|-
CATSRDGGSGNTIYF
TGTGCCACCAGCAGAGATGGCGGCTCTGGAAACACCATATATTTT
>-|TRBV5-1|TRBJ2-2|-
CASTFGGAGELFF
TGCGCCAGCACCTTTGGAGGGGCCGGGGAGCTGTTTTTT
>-|TRBV24-1|TRBJ2-1|TRBD2
CATSDWTSGGREQFF
TGTGCCACCAGTGATTGGACTAGCGGGGGAAGGGAGCAGTTCTTC
>-|TRBV7-6|TRBJ2-5|-
CASSTGQVPGGTQYF
TGTGCCAGCAGCACCGGACAGGTCCCGGGGGGGACCCAGTACTTC
>-|TRBV2|TRBJ2-2|-
CASSEAVAGELFF
TGTGCCAGCAGTGAGGCTGTAGCCGGGGAGCTGTTTTTT
>-|TRBV11-2|TRBJ2-7|TRBD1
CASSSGTGGEQYF
TGTGCCAGCAGCTCCGGGACAGGGGGCGAGCAGTACTTC
>-|TRBV5-1|TRBJ2-3|TRBD1
CASSLVGTGAEDTQYF
TGCGCCAGCAGCTTGGTGGGGACAGGGGCCGAAGATACGCAGTATTTT
>-|TRBV2|TRBJ2-7|-
CASAGSPREQYF
TGTGCCAGCGCAGGGTCGCCAAGGGAGCAGTACTTC
>-|TRBV20-1|TRBJ2-2|TRBD1
CSASRDRGIAAGELFF
TGCAGTGCTAGCCGGGACAGGGGAATCGCCGCCGGGGAGCTGTTTTTT
>-|TRBV6-5|TRBJ1-2|-
CASSLRQLGSGGYTF
TGTGCCAGCAGTCTACGACAGCTCGGATCGGGGGGCTACACCTTC
>once|TRBV14|TRBJ1-3|-
CASSQEGGAYTIYF
TGTGCCAGCAGCCAAGAAGGAGGGGCTTACACCATATATTTT
>-|TRBV7-2|TRBJ1-2|TRBD1
CASTIDRGYGYTF
TGTGCCAGCACAATCGACAGGGGCTATGGCTACACCTTC
>few|TRBV5-1|TRBJ2-7|TRBD1
CASSFMVGTGGDEQYF
TGCGCCAGCAGCTTCATGGTCGGGACAGGGGGCGACGAGCAGTACTTC
>-|TRBV5-1|TRBJ2-7|-
CASSFDTRSGGEQYF
TGCGCCAGCAGCTTTGACACCAGGTCGGGCGGAGAGCAGTACTTC
>-|TRBV20-1|TRBJ1-1|-
CSARAPGLNTEAFF
TGCAGTGCTAGGGCGCCCGGCCTGAACACTGAAGCTTTCTTT
>-|TRBV11-2|TRBJ2-1|TRBD2
CASSPERERYNEQFF
TGTGCCAGCAGCCCCGAGCGGGAGAGGTACAATGAGCAGTTCTTC
>-|TRBV7-3|TRBJ2-5|-
CASSLGKAETQYF
TGTGCCAGCAGCCTAGGAAAGGCCGAGACCCAGTACTTC
>-|TRBV4-1|TRBJ2-1|-
CATAGYNEQFF
TGCGCCACCGCCGGGTACAATGAGCAGTTCTTC
>-|TRBV30|TRBJ2-3|TRBD1
CACLGQGATDTQYF
TGTGCCTGCCTCGGACAGGGGGCGACAGATACGCAGTATTTT
>-|TRBV20-1|TRBJ2-1|-
CSARDPVGQGAEFF
-
>once|TRBV12-3/TRBV12-4|TRBJ2-5|-
CASSPPGPSGETQYF
TGTGCCAGCAGTCCCCCGGGCCCCTCGGGGGAGACCCAGTACTTC
>-|TRBV4-3|TRBJ2-4|-
CASSQEKTGKNIQYF
TGCGCCAGCAGCCAAGAGAAGACCGGCAAAAACATTCAGTACTTC
>-|TRBV5-1|TRBJ2-2|TRBD1
CASSSWTGTTGELFF
TGCGCCAGCAGCTCCTGGACAGGGACGACCGGGGAGCTGTTTTTT
>-|TRBV12-3/TRBV12-4|TRBJ1-5|TRBD1
CASSLQGTGFQPQHF
TGTGCCAGCAGTCTCCAGGGGACAGGGTTTCAGCCCCAGCATTTT
>-|TRBV5-4|TRBJ2-2|TRBD1
CASSGSVGQGTGELFF
TGTGCCAGCAGCGGGTCAGTAGGACAGGGCACCGGGGAGCTGTTTTTT
>-|TRBV5-1|TRBJ1-2|-
CASSSPGRVGGYTF
TGCGCCAGCAGCTCTCCGGGCAGGGTGGGTGGCTACACCTTC
>-|TRBV20-1|TRBJ2-7|TRBD1
CSATGTGGPIPPYEQYF
TGCAGTGCTACCGGGACAGGGGGTCCCATTCCCCCCTACGAGCAGTACTTC
>-|TRBV29-1|TRBJ2-5|TRBD2
CSAFPVAGLETQYF
TGCAGCGCTTTCCCCGTAGCGGGATTAGAGACCCAGTACTTC
>-|TRBV4-1|TRBJ2-5|-
CASSSTPARQETQYF
TGCGCCAGCAGCTCAACCCCGGCACGGCAAGAGACCCAGTACTTC